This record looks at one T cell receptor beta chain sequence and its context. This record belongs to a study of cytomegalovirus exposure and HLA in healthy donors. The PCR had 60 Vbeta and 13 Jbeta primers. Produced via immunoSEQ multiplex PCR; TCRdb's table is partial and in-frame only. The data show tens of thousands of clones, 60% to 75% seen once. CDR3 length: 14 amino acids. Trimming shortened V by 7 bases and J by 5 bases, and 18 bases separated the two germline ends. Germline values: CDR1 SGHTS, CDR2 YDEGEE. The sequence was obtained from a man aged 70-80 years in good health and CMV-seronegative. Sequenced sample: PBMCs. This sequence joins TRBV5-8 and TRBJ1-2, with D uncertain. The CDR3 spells CASGFAVGLYGYTF. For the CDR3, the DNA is TGTGCCAGCGGTTTTGCCGTCGGACTTTATGGCTACACCTTC. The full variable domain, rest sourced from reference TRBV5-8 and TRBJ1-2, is EAGVTQSPTHLIKTRGQQATLRCSPISGHTSVYWYQQALGLGLQFLLWYDEGEERNRGNFPPRFSGRQFPNYSSELNVNALELEDSALYLCASGFAVGLYGYTFGSGTRLTVV.